This T cell receptor beta chain was captured in a study of metastatic and nonmetastatic thyroid tumors. All patients were treatment-naive before thyroid surgery. As processed by the authors: The study's classifier, a distant-metastasis tool for papillary thyroid cancer, was built using CDR3 differences across clinicopathological groups. TCRdb re-called clones via MiXCR from the PCR reads. These V and J calls rely on TCRdb rather than the paper's analysis. The data show about 19,000 clones, 25% to 30% seen once. From germline, CDR1 is SGDLS and CDR2 YYNGEE. This CDR3 contains 15 residues. Trimming took 4 bases from V and 7 from J, leaving 18 bases between them.

The sample was blood. The rearrangement joins TRBV9 to TRBJ1-5, with D perhaps TRBD1 (5 bases). The receptor was isolated from a male donor with papillary thyroid cancer or a benign thyroid nodule (not recorded which). Some clones in this sample may be carry-over from other donors' samples. CDR3 in amino acids: CASSPRASRGQPQHF. The CDR3 DNA reads TGTGCCAGCAGCCCCAGGGCCTCACGGGGACAGCCCCAGCATTTT.